The clone carrying this T cell receptor beta chain was recorded a few times. Its cognate antigen is unknown. Method: immunoSEQ multiplex PCR; TCRdb's copy keeps in-frame clones and lacks some. Of about 39,000 clones detected, 68% appear once; the ten largest clones hold under 8%. These data originate in a study of cytotoxic CD8 clonotypes in ibrutinib-treated CLL. Whole-study findings and limits: Progressing patients had sampling times that differed from those of sustained-remission patients. Circulating CD8+ T-cell counts were tracked by baseline clonality, which exceeded that of age-matched healthy donors.

V dropped 5 bases and J dropped 6 bases, with 14 bases sitting between them. From germline, CDR1 is SGHTA and CDR2 FQGNSA. The CDR3 is 13 amino acids. The material was PBMCs, obtained at disease progression, from a patient treated with ibrutinib. The TCR was taken from a human donor with chronic lymphocytic leukemia. The chain carries TRBV7-2 and TRBJ2-7, with D possibly being TRBD1 (6 bases). The CDR3, as DNA: TGTGCCAGCAGCCCGCAGCAGGGGACCGAGCAGTACTTC. This encodes CASSPQQGTEQYF.